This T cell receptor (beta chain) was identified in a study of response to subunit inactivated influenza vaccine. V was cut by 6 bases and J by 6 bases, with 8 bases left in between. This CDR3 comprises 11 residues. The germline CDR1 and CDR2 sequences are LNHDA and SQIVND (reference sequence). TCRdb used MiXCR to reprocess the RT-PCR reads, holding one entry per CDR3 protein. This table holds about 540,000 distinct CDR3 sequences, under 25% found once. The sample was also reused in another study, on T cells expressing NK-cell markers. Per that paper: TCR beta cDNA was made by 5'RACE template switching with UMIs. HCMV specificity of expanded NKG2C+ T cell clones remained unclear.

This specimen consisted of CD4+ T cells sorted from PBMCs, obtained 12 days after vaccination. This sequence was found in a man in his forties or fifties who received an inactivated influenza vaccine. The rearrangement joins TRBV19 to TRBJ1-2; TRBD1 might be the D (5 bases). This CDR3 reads CASRAGNGYTF. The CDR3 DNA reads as TGTGCCAGTAGAGCAGGGAATGGCTACACCTTC.